These 6 T cell receptor beta chains were all obtained from the same sample, sequenced in a study of T-cell memory formation after mild COVID-19 (dated by TCRdb to about 2021). Libraries were made using 5' RACE. Instrument on record: Illumina NovaSeq 6000. Starting from the raw public reads, TCRdb applied fastp trimming at Q25, assembled clones with MiXCR and retained in-frame beta chains. Entries are consolidated by CDR3 protein sequence, retaining the most common genes and DNA. This sample is represented by roughly 610,000 distinct CDR3 sequences; 17% of them were singletons. Just over 8% of the sample rests with the top ten. The material sequenced was PBMCs or a T cell subset sorted from them (not recorded which). The receptors shown here come from an adult woman who had mild COVID-19 (a few samples of this study predate the infection). The sample titles of this study are shuffled in the database, so cell type and time point are left out; the donor was told from shared clones.

This clonotype was found a few times. This sequence joins TRBV7-6 and TRBJ2-7; the D gene is possibly TRBD1 (6 bases). Germline values: CDR1 SGHVS, CDR2 FNYEAQ. Trimming stripped 5 bases from V and 1 base from J, with 18 bases between. The CDR3 loop spans 16 amino acids. Here the CDR3 reads CASSGWDTGSSYEQYF. For the CDR3, the DNA is TGTGCCAGCAGCGGATGGGACACCGGATCGTCCTACGAGCAGTACTTC.

The sample holds a few counts of this clonotype. This chain uses TRBV18 with TRBJ2-2; TRBD1 agrees at 8 bases. Germline V gene lookup returns CDR1 KGHSH and CDR2 LQKENI. V shed 3 bases and J 3 bases; nucleotides not matched to a gene: 6. The CDR3 consists of 16 residues. CDR3 nucleotides: TGTGCCAGCTCACCCATCGACAGGGGCGACACCGGGGAGCTGTTTTTT. This translates into CASSPIDRGDTGELFF.

This clonotype has just a few counts. V and J are TRBV12-3 or TRBV12-4 and TRBJ1-2; 10 positions match TRBD1. The V and J ends lost 6 bases and 2 bases, in that order; junction bases with no gene match: 9. The CDR3 spans 16 residues. The CDR3 DNA reads as TGTGCCAGCAGCGGCATGGGACAGGGGATCAACTATGGCTACACCTTC. Translated, it gives CASSGMGQGINYGYTF.

CDR3 sequence reads: CASSPGVEFYGYTF. The DNA for the CDR3 is TGTGCCAGCAGCCCCGGGGTCGAATTCTATGGCTACACCTTC. V gene TRBV12-3 or TRBV12-4 combines with J gene TRBJ1-2; D is undetermined. Trimming removed 6 bases from V and 4 bases from J, with 15 bases in between. The CDR3 contains 14 residues.

The gene calls are TRBV4-1 and TRBJ1-1; 9 nucleotides agree with TRBD1. Trimming removed 0 bases from V and 5 bases from J; junction bases left unmatched: 4. CDR1 and CDR2 (germline): MGHRA, YSYEKL. The CDR3 runs to 15 residues. The CDR3 region is CASSQDGTGRTEAFF. CDR3 DNA: TGCGCCAGCAGCCAAGATGGGACAGGGAGGACTGAAGCTTTCTTT.

The J gene is TRBJ1-6, the V gene TRBV5-4, with D possibly TRBD1 on 5 matching bases. V was shortened by 0 bases and J by 9 bases, with 10 bases between the two germline ends. This CDR3 has 14 residues. The germline gives CDR1 SGHNT, CDR2 YYREEE (reference sequence). As DNA, the CDR3 is TGTGCCAGCAGCTTGGGGGGGGTCGGTTCACCCCTCCACTTT. It encodes CASSLGGVGSPLHF.